The 11 T cell receptor beta chains reported below all come from one sample, sequenced in a study of shared clonotypes between healthy human individuals. The method was immunoSEQ multiplex PCR; TCRdb's version includes in-frame clones alone and lacks a portion of them. The sample has about 110,000 clones, about 70% seen once. Source material: memory CD8+ T cells sorted from blood. Regarding subset: CD45RO+ cells pooled with CCR7-negative TemRA cells. These receptor sequences come from a woman in her thirties in good health.

This chain joins TRBV6-1 and TRBJ2-7, with 7 positions matching TRBD2. J was trimmed by 0 bases and V by 4 bases; bases with no gene match: 6. CDR1 and CDR2 (germline): MNHNS, SASEGT. The CDR3 has 15 residues. The CDR3 loop reads CASSGLAASSYEQYF. The CDR3, as DNA: TGTGCCAGCAGTGGGCTAGCGGCTAGCTCCTACGAGCAGTACTTC.

The rearrangement uses TRBV10-1 and TRBJ1-5; 12 bases are a match to TRBD1. V gave up 2 bases and J gave up 5 bases; unmatched junction bases: 13. CDR3 length: 19 residues. Germline loops: CDR1 WNHNN, CDR2 SYGVQD (reference sequence). CDR3 sequence: CASSERDRGRLGRDQPQHF. Written as DNA, the CDR3 is TGCGCCAGCAGTGAGCGGGACAGGGGGCGCCTGGGGCGGGATCAGCCCCAGCATTTT.

This chain joins TRBV9 and TRBJ1-2; 11 bases agree with TRBD1. The length of the CDR3 is 17 residues. V gave up 3 bases and J gave up 0 bases; unmatched junction bases: 7. The germline CDR1 and CDR2 sequences are SGDLS and YYNGEE. CDR3 residues: CASSGWDRGDTNYGYTF. The CDR3 region has the DNA TGTGCCAGCAGCGGCTGGGACAGGGGGGATACTAACTATGGCTACACCTTC.

The gene calls are TRBV6-1 and TRBJ2-1, with TRBD2 matching 7 bases. The CDR3 contains 14 residues. CDR1 is MNHNS and CDR2 is SASEGT in the germline V gene. Trimming took 6 bases from V and 7 from J; bases not matched to a gene: 9. This CDR3 reads CASSGIEGGNEQFF. CDR3 nucleotides: TGTGCCAGCAGCGGCATCGAGGGAGGGAATGAGCAGTTCTTC.

This clone was counted a single time. The rearrangement joins TRBV15 to TRBJ1-4; 11 nucleotides match TRBD1. V was pared by 5 bases and J by 8 bases, with 7 bases of the junction left unmatched. From germline, CDR1 is LNHNV and CDR2 YYDKDF (reference sequence). The CDR3 is made up of 15 amino acids. CDR3 residues: CATSGGQGAPEKLFF. The DNA for the CDR3 is TGTGCCACCAGCGGCGGACAGGGGGCGCCCGAAAAACTGTTTTTT.

The rearrangement joins TRBV4-1 to TRBJ1-1, with 7 bases matching TRBD1. V trimming: 2 bases; J trimming: 5 bases; junction bases outside the gene matches: 17. The V gene's germline CDR1 is MGHRA and CDR2 YSYEKL. This CDR3 region has 18 residues. CDR3 region: CASSQRQGVIPARTEAFF. CDR3 sequence (DNA): TGCGCCAGCAGCCAACGTCAGGGGGTGATCCCTGCGCGGACTGAAGCTTTCTTT.

The rearrangement links TRBV15 to TRBJ1-4; perhaps TRBD1 as D (6 bases). V lost 5 bases, J lost 8 bases, and 15 bases lay in between. This CDR3 is 14 amino acids long. Germline V gives CDR1 LNHNV, CDR2 YYDKDF (reference sequence). The CDR3, as DNA: TGTGCCACCAGCGGAAACAGGGAAAACGAAAAACTGTTTTTT. Protein product: CATSGNRENEKLFF.

This clone has a count of ten or more. The chain is built from TRBV28 and TRBJ1-5, with TRBD1 as a possible D gene (6 bases). The CDR3 extends over 16 amino acids. Germline V gives CDR1 MDHEN, CDR2 SYDVKM. The ends were cut back, 7 bases at V and 5 bases at J, with 21 bases in the middle. CDR3 sequence (DNA): TGTGCCAGCAAGACGAGGGGGGGTAAAGCCGATCAGCCCCAGCATTTT. The encoded protein is CASKTRGGKADQPQHF. Using reference TRBV28 and TRBJ1-5 for the parts outside the CDR3, the full variable domain is DVKVTQSSRYLVKRTGEKVFLECVQDMDHENMFWYRQDPGLGLRLIYFSYDVKMKEKGDIPEGYSVSREKKERFSLILESASTNQTSMYLCASKTRGGKADQPQHFGDGTRLSIL.

The chain combines TRBV27 with TRBJ2-2; D assignment may be TRBD1 or TRBD2 (6 bases each). The CDR3 runs to 16 residues. V lost 0 bases and J 1 base, leaving 9 bases between the germline ends. CDR1 MNHEY and CDR2 SMNVEV come from the germline V gene (reference sequence). Here the CDR3 reads CASSLSKGGNTGELFF. The CDR3 coding sequence is TGTGCCAGCAGTTTATCGAAGGGGGGGAACACCGGGGAGCTGTTTTTT.

The chain uses TRBV7-9 and TRBJ2-7, with D possibly being TRBD1 (6 bases). CDR1 and CDR2 from the germline V gene are SEHNR and FQNEAQ (reference sequence). The germline V and J ends were trimmed by 5 bases and 2 bases, with 13 bases remaining between them. The CDR3 loop spans 14 amino acids. The CDR3 DNA reads as TGTGCCAGCAGCGGACGGGACACCGCCTACGAGCAGTACTTC. Its protein is CASSGRDTAYEQYF.

The chain has TRBV7-3 and TRBJ2-7, with D perhaps TRBD2 (5 bases). V was trimmed by 6 bases and J by 0 bases, leaving 15 bases between them. CDR3 length equals 15 residues. The germline V gene encodes CDR1 SGHTA and CDR2 FQGTGA. The CDR3 nucleotides read TGTGCCAGCAGATCTCCTGGACTGAGCTCCTACGAGCAGTACTTC. It translates to CASRSPGLSSYEQYF.